This T cell receptor beta chain stems from a study of esophageal squamous cell carcinoma under preoperative chemotherapy. Indicated time point: before preoperative PTX-NDP chemotherapy. The table lists this clonotype with a few counts. No antigen is known for it. General study points: After paclitaxel-nedaplatin, abundant clones were more likely to contract than amplify. Chemotherapy was followed by significantly higher TCR diversity in peripheral T cells only, not tumor-infiltrating lymphocytes.

CDR1 is SGHAT, CDR2 FQNNGV, per germline. Trimming took 3 bases from V and 1 from J, leaving 10 bases between them. There are 15 residues in the CDR3. TCRdb reprocessed the PCR reads via MiXCR and lists one record per CDR3 protein. Of tens of thousands of distinct CDR3 sequences listed, roughly 48% are singletons. The material was obtained from a patient given preoperative chemotherapy. This TCR was sampled from a human donor with esophageal squamous cell carcinoma. The donor label of this sample is uncertain. The chain is built from TRBV11-2 and TRBJ2-1; possibly TRBD2 for D (6 bases). The CDR3 here is CASSFRDSSYNEQFF. CDR3 nucleotide sequence: TGTGCCAGCAGCTTCCGGGACTCTTCCTACAATGAGCAGTTCTTC.